This entry features one TCR beta chain sequence. This clonotype was seen a single time. No cognate antigen has been identified for it. Base qualities were left out, and no much larger clone turns up one base away. One read is thin evidence. Library construction relied on 5' RACE. Sequencing took place on an Illumina HiSeq 2500. A second roughly 7 to 12 cycle PCR used a sample-barcoded 5' primer and a J-beta primer mix. A unique molecular identifier was introduced onto each TCR beta cDNA molecule by a template-switch 5' adaptor carrying 12 random nucleotides. At least 3 million CDR3-containing paired-end reads were obtained from each sample. First-strand cDNA synthesis was performed from all RNA using the Mint cDNA synthesis kit, with priming by a TRBC-specific oligonucleotide. All cDNA was treated with uracil-DNA glycosylase and then went through a first 18-cycle PCR with the universal primers M1SS and BC2_uni_R. In the authors' own workflow: For normalization, 1 million high-quality reads were randomly selected from each sample, with every read carrying a distinct molecular identifier. Instead of being binned into consensus sequences, reads that shared molecular identifiers were thrown out. MiTCR, set to a Q25 quality threshold and the strictest error-elimination algorithm, was used for CDR3 identification, clonotype clustering and error correction. A nonparametric unseen species model using Euler transformation provided a lower-bound estimate of total TCR beta diversity. TCRdb reran the public reads through fastp at Q25 and MiXCR, keeping productive beta chains. Each entry merges the rows of one CDR3 protein and shows their most common DNA and genes. The V and J calls reflect TCRdb's pipeline rather than the authors' work. For this sample the table gives hundreds of thousands of distinct CDR3 sequences, of which 44% were detected only once. The ten largest clones add up to about a fifth of the sample.

The data derive from a study of blood T cells in healthy people across ages (dated by TCRdb to between 2014 and 2017). About the study as a whole: In model experiments, template switching captured roughly one uniquely barcoded TCR beta cDNA molecule for every two T cells. To track age-related changes in TCR beta repertoire diversity, the study relied on deep sequencing normalized with unique cDNA molecular identifiers. Donors were grouped into four age groups: young (average 16 years), middle-aged (39), aged (around 66) and long-lived (around 82). To avoid experimental bias, donors of different ages were spread randomly across the sequencing lanes. Using the same blood draw, the study looked at two additional independent replicas of 1 million unique cDNA reads for two donors, one aged 18 to 30 and the other aged 80 or older.

Systemically healthy Caucasian individuals from Russia, some 36 in total and aged roughly 6 to 100 years, were included as donors. Each donor gave approximately 9.3 milliliters of peripheral blood, collected into EDTA-treated Vacutainer tubes. Ficoll-Paque density-gradient centrifugation was used to isolate PBMCs, with at least 7 million per sample. Trizol reagent was used to extract total RNA from PBMCs, with at least 6 micrograms per sample. For every donor, an aliquot of PBMCs went through flow cytometry to measure the percentages of naive CD45RAhigh/CD27high T cells. The germline V gene (reference sequence) supplies CDR1 DFQATT and CDR2 SNEGSKA. Measured from the cysteine to the phenylalanine, the CDR3 is 15 residues long. Only the CDR3 DNA is retained, 45 bases long and in frame from the first base. V loses 2 bases of germline sequence and J loses 0 bases, and the interval between the two ends is 11 bases.

Overall study results and their limits: Donor CMV infection status was unknown, potentially confounding age-related changes in expanded clonotypes. There was a strong correlation between observed TCR beta diversity and the percentage of naive T cells measured by flow cytometry. Observed TCR beta diversity per million T cells fell roughly linearly with age, and a significant reduction was already apparent by age roughly 40. Bulk unsorted PBMC profiling prevented conclusive comparison of naive and antigen-experienced compartments. The long-lived group showed more naive CD4+ T cells, fewer expanded clones and increased TCR diversity than the aged group, suggesting age selection. Estimates of total diversity from one million sequenced T cells were regarded as lower bounds and underestimates.

The chain joins TRBV20-1 to TRBJ1-5; confidence is insufficient to name the D gene. The sequenced sample was blood. This TCR came from a man aged 55-75 years in good health. The sequenced DNA: TGCAGTGCTAGACCCGGTCACCATAGCAATCAGCCCCAGCATTTT. Its amino acids are CSARPGHHSNQPQHF.